These T cell receptor beta chains were read from a single sample in a study of blood T cell repertoires in COVID-19. The method was immunoSEQ multiplex PCR; TCRdb's version includes in-frame clones alone and lacks a portion of them. This sample has approximately 75,000 clones; around 80% occur once, and the top ten carry over 7.5%. Source material: peripheral blood. Receptors were obtained from a woman of 80 years or more with acute or convalescent COVID-19. Both conserved end residues are part of each CDR3. The D gene is left open where the match is weak. A row's size may be missing; if present it is once, few, many or a size class.

V	size	J	D	DNA	CDR3
TRBV2	once	TRBJ1-2	-	TGTGCCAGCAGTGAAACGACAGCCCAGCTCCATAACTATGGCTACACCTTC	CASSETTAQLHNYGYTF
TRBV9	-	TRBJ2-1	TRBD1	TGTGCCAGCAGCGTAGAACAGGGGGCAGCCTACAATGAGCAGTTCTTC	CASSVEQGAAYNEQFF
TRBV5-1	-	TRBJ2-1	TRBD2	TGCGCCAGCAGCTTCCGGGGGGAGAACAATGAGCAGTTCTTC	CASSFRGENNEQFF
TRBV19	-	TRBJ2-7	TRBD2	TGTGCCAGTAGTTATCGGGGGGGAGTTTACGAGCAGTACTTC	CASSYRGGVYEQYF
TRBV15	few	TRBJ1-1	-	TGTGCCACCAGCAGAGATTACGAGGGCACTGAAGCTTTCTTT	CATSRDYEGTEAFF
TRBV18	-	TRBJ2-7	TRBD1	TGTGCCAGCTCACCACGGACAGGGGGCTCCTACGAGCAGTACTTC	CASSPRTGGSYEQYF
TRBV9	few	TRBJ2-5	-	TGTGCCAGCAGCCCGACCCGAAATACAGGGTTTATAGAGACCCAGTACTTC	CASSPTRNTGFIETQYF
TRBV5-6	-	TRBJ1-1	-	TGTGCCAGCAGCTCTACGGTAGGGGGATTAAGAACTGAAGCTTTCTTT	CASSSTVGGLRTEAFF
TRBV15	-	TRBJ2-1	TRBD1	TGTGCCACCAGTCGGACACAGGGGGTCTCCTACAATGAGCAGTTCTTC	CATSRTQGVSYNEQFF
TRBV19	once	TRBJ2-3	-	TGTGCCAGTAGCTCCGGAGGGGGGGTAGATACGCAGTATTTT	CASSSGGGVDTQYF
TRBV6-2/TRBV6-3	-	TRBJ2-5	-	TGTGCCAGCAGTTTTAACCACGGCCAGGACTATCGGTTGACCCAGTACTTC	CASSFNHGQDYRLTQYF
TRBV11-2	-	TRBJ1-1	TRBD1	TGTGCCAGCAGCTCCCGACAGGGGGTCAGCACTGAAGCTTTCTTT	CASSSRQGVSTEAFF
TRBV3-1/TRBV3-2	few	TRBJ2-6	TRBD1	TGTGCCAGCAGCAAGCGACAGGGGGCTGGGGCCAACGTCCTGACTTTC	CASSKRQGAGANVLTF
TRBV7-8	-	TRBJ1-1	TRBD1	TGTGCCAGCAGCTTGGACAGGTATATGAACACTGAAGCTTTCTTT	CASSLDRYMNTEAFF
TRBV25-1	-	TRBJ1-5	-	TGTGCCAGCAGTGATAAGGGGAATCAGCCCCAGCATTTT	CASSDKGNQPQHF
TRBV3-1/TRBV3-2	-	TRBJ2-5	TRBD1	TGTGCCAGCAGCCCCGGACAGGGAAGGGGCGAGACCCAGTACTTC	CASSPGQGRGETQYF
TRBV2	-	TRBJ2-7	TRBD1	TGTGCCAGCAACGGACAGGGGTCCTACGAGCAGTACTTC	CASNGQGSYEQYF
TRBV10-1	few	TRBJ1-5	-	TGCGCCAGCACAGACAGCCGCAATCAGCCCCAGCATTTT	CASTDSRNQPQHF